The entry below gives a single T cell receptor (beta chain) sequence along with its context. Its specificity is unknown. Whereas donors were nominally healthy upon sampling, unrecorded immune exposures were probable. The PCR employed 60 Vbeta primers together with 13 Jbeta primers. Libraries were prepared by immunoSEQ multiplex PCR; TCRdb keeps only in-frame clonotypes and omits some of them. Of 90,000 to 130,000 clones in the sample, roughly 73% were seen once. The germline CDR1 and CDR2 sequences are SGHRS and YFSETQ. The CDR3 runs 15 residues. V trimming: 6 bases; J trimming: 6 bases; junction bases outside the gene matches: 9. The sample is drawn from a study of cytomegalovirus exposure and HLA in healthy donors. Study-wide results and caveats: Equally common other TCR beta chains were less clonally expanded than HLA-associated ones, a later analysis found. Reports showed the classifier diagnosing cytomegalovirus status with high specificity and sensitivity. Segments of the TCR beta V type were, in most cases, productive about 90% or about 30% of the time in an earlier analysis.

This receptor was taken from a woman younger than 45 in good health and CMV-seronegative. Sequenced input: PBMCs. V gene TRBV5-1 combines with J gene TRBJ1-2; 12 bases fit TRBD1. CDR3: CASKTRDRGLDGYTF. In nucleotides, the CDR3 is TGCGCCAGCAAAACCCGGGACAGGGGGCTTGATGGCTACACCTTC.